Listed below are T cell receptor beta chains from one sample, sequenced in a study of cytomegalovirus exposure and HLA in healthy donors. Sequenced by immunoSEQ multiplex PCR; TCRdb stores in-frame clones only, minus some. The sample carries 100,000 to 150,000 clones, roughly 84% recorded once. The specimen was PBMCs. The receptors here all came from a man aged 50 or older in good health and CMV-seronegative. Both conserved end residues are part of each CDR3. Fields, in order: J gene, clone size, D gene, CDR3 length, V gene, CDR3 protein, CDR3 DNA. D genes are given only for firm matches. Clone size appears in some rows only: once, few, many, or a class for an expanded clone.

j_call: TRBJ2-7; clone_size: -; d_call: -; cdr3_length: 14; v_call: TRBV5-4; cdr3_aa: CASSLSRTAYEQYF; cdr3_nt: TGTGCCAGCAGCTTATCGCGGACAGCCTACGAGCAGTACTTC
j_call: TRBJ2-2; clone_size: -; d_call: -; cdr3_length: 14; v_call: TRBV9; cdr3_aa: CASSDLRGTGELFF; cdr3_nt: TGTGCCAGCAGCGACCTTAGAGGCACCGGGGAGCTGTTTTTT
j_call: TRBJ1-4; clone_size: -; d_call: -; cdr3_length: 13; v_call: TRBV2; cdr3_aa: CASSLLTDEKLFF; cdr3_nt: TGTGCCAGCAGTCTCTTAACAGATGAAAAACTGTTTTTT
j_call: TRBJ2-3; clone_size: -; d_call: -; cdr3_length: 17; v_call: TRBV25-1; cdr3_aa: CASSSNIWRLGTDTQYF; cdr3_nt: TGTGCCAGCAGCTCGAATATATGGCGGCTGGGTACAGATACGCAGTATTTT
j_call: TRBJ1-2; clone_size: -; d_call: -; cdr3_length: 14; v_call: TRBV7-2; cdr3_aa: CASSPRSLYDGYTF; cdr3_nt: TGTGCCAGCAGCCCCCGTTCCCTCTACGATGGCTACACCTTC
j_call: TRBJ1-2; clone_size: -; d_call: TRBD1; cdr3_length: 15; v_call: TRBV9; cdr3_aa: CASSAGQGGIDGYTF; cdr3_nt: TGTGCCAGCAGCGCGGGACAGGGGGGAATCGATGGCTACACCTTC
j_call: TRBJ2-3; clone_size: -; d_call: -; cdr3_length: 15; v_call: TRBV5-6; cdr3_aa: CASSLGRGNTDTQYF; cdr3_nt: TGTGCCAGCAGCTTGGGCCGGGGGAACACAGATACGCAGTATTTT
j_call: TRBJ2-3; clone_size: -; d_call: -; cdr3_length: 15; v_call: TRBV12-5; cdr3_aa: CASNPQLIDTDTQYF; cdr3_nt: TGTGCTAGTAATCCTCAACTGATCGACACAGATACGCAGTATTTT
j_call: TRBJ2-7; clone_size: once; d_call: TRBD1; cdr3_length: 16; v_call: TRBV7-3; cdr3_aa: CASSLTGQEPSYEQYF; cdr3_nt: TGTGCCAGCAGCTTAACGGGACAGGAACCCTCCTACGAGCAGTACTTC
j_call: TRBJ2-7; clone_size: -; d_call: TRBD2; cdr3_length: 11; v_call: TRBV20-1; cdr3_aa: CSAGRDVKQYF; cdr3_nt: TGCAGTGCGGGGAGGGACGTGAAGCAGTACTTC
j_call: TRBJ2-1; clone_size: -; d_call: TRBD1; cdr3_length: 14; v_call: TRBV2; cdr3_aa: CASRRADRVGEQFF; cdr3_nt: TGTGCCAGCAGACGGGCAGACAGGGTTGGTGAGCAGTTCTTC
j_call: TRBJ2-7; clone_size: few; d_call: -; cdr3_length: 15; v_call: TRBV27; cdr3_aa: CASSPAGSYSYEQYF; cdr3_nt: TGTGCCAGCAGCCCGGCCGGGTCCTACTCCTACGAGCAGTACTTC
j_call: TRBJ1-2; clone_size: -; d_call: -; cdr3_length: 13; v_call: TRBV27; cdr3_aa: CASSFKENYGYTF; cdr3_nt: TGTGCCAGCAGTTTCAAGGAGAACTATGGCTACACCTTC
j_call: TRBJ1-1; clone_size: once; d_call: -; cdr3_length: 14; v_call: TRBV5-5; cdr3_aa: CASSYWGGRPEAFF; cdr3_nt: TGTGCCAGCAGCTACTGGGGGGGGAGACCTGAAGCTTTCTTT
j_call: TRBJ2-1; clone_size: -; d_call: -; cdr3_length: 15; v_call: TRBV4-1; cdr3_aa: CASSQGTLLSNEQFF; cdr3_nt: TGCGCCAGCAGCCAAGGGACACTATTGAGCAATGAGCAGTTCTTC
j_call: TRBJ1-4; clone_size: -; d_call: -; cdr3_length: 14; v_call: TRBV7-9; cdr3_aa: CASSLGQSNEKLFF; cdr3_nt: TGTGCCAGCAGCTTGGGGCAGTCTAATGAAAAACTGTTTTTT
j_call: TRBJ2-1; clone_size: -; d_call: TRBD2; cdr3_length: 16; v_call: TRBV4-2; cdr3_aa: CASSQVSGGSGDEQFF; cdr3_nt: TGTGCCAGCAGCCAAGTCTCGGGGGGTTCCGGGGATGAGCAGTTCTTC
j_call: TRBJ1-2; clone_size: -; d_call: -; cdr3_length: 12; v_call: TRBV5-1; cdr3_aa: CASSLELNGYTF; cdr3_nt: TGCGCCAGCAGCTTGGAATTAAATGGCTACACCTTC
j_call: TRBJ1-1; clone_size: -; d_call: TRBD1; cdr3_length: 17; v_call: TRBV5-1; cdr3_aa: CASSLARAGTGNTEAFF; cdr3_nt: TGCGCCAGCAGCTTAGCCCGAGCCGGGACAGGAAACACTGAAGCTTTCTTT
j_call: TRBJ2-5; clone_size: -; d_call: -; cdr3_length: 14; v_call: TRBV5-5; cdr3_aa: CASSLGPREETQYF; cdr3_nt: TGTGCCAGCAGCTTAGGCCCGAGGGAAGAGACCCAGTACTTC
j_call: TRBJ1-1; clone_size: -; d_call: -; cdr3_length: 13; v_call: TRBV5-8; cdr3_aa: CASSLSGFDEAFF; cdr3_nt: TGTGCCAGCAGCTTGTCAGGGTTTGATGAGGCTTTCTTT
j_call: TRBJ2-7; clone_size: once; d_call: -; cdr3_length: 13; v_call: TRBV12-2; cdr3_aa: CASRPAEGDEQYF; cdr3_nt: TGTGCAAGTCGCCCCGCTGAGGGGGACGAGCAGTACTTC
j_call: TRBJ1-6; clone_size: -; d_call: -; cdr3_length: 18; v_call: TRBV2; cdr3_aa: CASSLRGGGGTYNSPLHF; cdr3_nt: TGTGCCAGCAGTCTCCGCGGGGGGGGCGGGACCTATAATTCACCCCTCCACTTT
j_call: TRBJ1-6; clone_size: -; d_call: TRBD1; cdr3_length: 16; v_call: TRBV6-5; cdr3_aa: CASSYSATGERTPLHF; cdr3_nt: TGTGCCAGCAGTTACTCGGCAACAGGGGAAAGGACACCCCTCCACTTT
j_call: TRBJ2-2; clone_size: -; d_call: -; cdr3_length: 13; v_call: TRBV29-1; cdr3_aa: CSVGLDLTGELFF; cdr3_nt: TGCAGCGTTGGGCTAGATCTCACCGGGGAGCTGTTTTTT
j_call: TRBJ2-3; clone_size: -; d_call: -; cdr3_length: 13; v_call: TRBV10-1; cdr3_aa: CASSEGALDTQYF; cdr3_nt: TGCGCCAGCAGTGAGGGGGCCCTAGATACGCAGTATTTT
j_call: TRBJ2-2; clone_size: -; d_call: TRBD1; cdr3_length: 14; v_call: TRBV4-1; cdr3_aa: CASGRGLLAGELFF; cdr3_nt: TGCGCCAGCGGCAGGGGGCTGTTAGCCGGGGAGCTGTTTTTT
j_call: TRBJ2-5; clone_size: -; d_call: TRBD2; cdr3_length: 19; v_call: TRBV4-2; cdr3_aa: CASSQEGLTSGGAGETQYF; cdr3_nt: TGTGCCAGCAGCCAAGAGGGATTGACTAGCGGGGGGGCCGGGGAGACCCAGTACTTC